This entry lists 3 T cell receptor beta chains sequenced from one sample in a study of T cell responses to AZD1222 COVID-19 vaccine. Some clones are missing from TCRdb's copy, which holds only in-frame ones; the method was immunoSEQ multiplex PCR. The table has more than 85,000 clones, 70% to 90% seen once. The sequences come from peripheral blood, collected on day 0 of AZD1222 vaccination. The receptors derive from an adult in good health.

The chain uses TRBV6-1 and TRBJ2-1; 7 bases match TRBD2. The CDR3 has 14 residues. Germline V gene sequence: CDR1 MNHNS, CDR2 SASEGT. V shed 9 bases, J shed 4 bases, and the junction held 9 bases outside the gene matches. The CDR3 DNA reads TGTGCCAGTTTTGGGCCTAGCGGTTACAATGAGCAGTTCTTC. Protein sequence: CASFGPSGYNEQFF.

The chain recombines TRBV5-6 with TRBJ2-3, with 12 bases lining up with TRBD2. CDR1 is SGHDT and CDR2 is YYEEEE in the germline V gene. The CDR3 is made up of 16 amino acids. V dropped 0 bases and J dropped 3; count of bases not matched to a gene: 2. The CDR3 reads CASSLGLAGGTDTQYF. Written as DNA, the CDR3 is TGTGCCAGCAGCTTGGGCCTAGCGGGAGGGACAGATACGCAGTATTTT.

CDR3 in amino acids: CASSHQTGQGDGYTF. The DNA for the CDR3 is TGTGCCAGCAGCCACCAAACGGGACAGGGTGATGGCTACACCTTC. J is TRBJ1-2 and V is TRBV3-1 (or the pseudogene TRBV3-2); 9 bases line up with TRBD1. The germline CDR1 and CDR2 sequences are LGHDT and YNNKEL (reference sequence). CDR3 length: 15 residues. Germline trimming cut 3 bases from V and 6 bases from J; bases unmatched to any gene: 8.